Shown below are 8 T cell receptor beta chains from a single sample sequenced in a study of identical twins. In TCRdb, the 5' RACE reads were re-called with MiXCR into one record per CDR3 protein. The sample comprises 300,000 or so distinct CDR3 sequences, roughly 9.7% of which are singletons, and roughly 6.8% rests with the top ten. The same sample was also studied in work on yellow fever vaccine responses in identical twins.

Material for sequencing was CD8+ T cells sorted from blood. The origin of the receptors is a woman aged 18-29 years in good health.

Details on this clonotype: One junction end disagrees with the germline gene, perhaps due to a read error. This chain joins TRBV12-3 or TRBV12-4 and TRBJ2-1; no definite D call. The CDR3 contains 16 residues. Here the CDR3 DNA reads TGTGCCAGCAGTTTTATGTCCCCTAAAGAGATAGATGATCAGTTCTTC. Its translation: CASSFMSPKEIDDQFF.

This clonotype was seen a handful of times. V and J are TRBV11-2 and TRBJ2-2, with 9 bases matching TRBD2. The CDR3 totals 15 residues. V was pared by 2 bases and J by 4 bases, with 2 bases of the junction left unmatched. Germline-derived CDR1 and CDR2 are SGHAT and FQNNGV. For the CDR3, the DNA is TGTGCCAGCAGCTTACCTAGCGGGGTCACCGGGGAGCTGTTTTTT. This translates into CASSLPSGVTGELFF.

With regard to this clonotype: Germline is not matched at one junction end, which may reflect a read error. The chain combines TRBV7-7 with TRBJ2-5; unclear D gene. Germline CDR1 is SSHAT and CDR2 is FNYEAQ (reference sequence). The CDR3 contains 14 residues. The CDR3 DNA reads TGTGCTAGCAGCAGAACAAATACCCAAGAGACCCAGTACTTC. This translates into CASSRTNTQETQYF. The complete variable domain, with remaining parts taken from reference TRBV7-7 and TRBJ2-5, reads GAGVSQSPRYKVTKRGQDVTLRCDPISSHATLYWYQQALGQGPEFLTYFNYEAQPDKSGLPSDRFSAERPEGSISTLTIQRTEQRDSAMYRCASSRTNTQETQYFGPGTRLLVL.

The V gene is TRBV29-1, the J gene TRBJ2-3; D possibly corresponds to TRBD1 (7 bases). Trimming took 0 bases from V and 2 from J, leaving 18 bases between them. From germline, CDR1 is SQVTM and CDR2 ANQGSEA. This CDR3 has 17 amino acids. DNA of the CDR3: TGCAGCGTTGAAGATGGGAGGACAGGCCTATACACAGATACGCAGTATTTT. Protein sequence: CSVEDGRTGLYTDTQYF.

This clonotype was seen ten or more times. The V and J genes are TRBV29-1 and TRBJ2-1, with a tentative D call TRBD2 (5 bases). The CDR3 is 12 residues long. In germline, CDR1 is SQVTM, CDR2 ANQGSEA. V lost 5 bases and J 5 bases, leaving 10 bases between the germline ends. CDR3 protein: CSVPGSHNEQFF. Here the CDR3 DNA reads TGCAGCGTTCCGGGGTCCCACAATGAGCAGTTCTTC.

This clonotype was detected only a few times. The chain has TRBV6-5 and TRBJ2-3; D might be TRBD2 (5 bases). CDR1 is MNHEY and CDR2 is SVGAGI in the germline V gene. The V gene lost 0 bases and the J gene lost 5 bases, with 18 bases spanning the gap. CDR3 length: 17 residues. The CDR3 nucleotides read TGTGCCAGCAGTTACTCGCTAATAGTTGGAGGTAGAGATACGCAGTATTTT. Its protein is CASSYSLIVGGRDTQYF.

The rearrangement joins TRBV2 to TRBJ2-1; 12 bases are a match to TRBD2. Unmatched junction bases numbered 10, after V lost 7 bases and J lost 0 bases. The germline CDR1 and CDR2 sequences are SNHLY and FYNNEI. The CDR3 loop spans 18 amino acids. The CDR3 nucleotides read TGTGCCAGCAAACGCACTAGCGGGGGGACGAGCTCCTACAATGAGCAGTTCTTC. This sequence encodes CASKRTSGGTSSYNEQFF. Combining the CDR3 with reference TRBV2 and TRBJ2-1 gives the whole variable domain EPEVTQTPSHQVTQMGQEVILRCVPISNHLYFYWYRQILGQKVEFLVSFYNNEISEKSEIFDDQFSVERPDGSNFTLKIRSTKLEDSAMYFCASKRTSGGTSSYNEQFFGPGTRLTVL.

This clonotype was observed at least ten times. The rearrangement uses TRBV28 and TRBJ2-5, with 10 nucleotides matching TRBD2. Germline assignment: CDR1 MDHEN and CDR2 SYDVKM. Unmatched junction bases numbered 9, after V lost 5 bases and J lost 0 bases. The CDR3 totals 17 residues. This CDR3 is CASSRGLADPYQETQYF. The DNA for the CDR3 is TGTGCCAGCAGTCGAGGACTAGCGGACCCTTACCAAGAGACCCAGTACTTC.